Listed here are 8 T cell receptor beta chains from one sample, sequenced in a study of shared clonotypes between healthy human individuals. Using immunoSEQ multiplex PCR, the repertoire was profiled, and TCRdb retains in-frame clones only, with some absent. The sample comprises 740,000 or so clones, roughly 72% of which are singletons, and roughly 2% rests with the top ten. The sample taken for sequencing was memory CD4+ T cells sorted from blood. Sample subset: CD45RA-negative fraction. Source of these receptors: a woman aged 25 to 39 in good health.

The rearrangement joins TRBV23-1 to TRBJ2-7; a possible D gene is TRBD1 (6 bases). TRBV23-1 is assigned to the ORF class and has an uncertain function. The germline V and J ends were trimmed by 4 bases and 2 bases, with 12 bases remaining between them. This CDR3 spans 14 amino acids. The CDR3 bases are TGCGCCAGCAGTCCCGAACAGGGCCCCTACGAGCAGTACTTC. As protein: CASSPEQGPYEQYF.

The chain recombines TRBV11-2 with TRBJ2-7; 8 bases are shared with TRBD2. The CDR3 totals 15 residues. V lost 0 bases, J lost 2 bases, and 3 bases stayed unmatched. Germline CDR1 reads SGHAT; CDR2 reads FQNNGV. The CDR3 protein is CASSLDTSGAYEQYF. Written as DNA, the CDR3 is TGTGCCAGCAGCTTAGATACTAGCGGAGCCTACGAGCAGTACTTC.

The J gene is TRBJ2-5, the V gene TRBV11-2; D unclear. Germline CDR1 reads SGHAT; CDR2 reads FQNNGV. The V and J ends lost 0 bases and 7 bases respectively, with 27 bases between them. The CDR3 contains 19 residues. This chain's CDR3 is CASSLEVGVSSLSRGTQYF. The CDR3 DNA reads TGTGCCAGCAGCTTAGAGGTCGGAGTCAGCTCGTTGTCCCGAGGGACCCAGTACTTC.

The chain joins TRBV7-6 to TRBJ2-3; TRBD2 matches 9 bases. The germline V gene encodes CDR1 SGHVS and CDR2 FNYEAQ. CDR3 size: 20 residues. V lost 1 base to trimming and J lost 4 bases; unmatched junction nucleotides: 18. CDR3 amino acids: CASSLEGGLAGVFGADTQYF. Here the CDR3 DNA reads TGTGCCAGCAGCTTAGAGGGGGGATTAGCGGGAGTCTTCGGGGCAGATACGCAGTATTTT.

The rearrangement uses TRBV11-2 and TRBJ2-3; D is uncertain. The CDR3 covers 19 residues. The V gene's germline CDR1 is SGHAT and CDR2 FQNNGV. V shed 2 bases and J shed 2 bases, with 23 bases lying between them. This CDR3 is CASSLRSGTSTQFTDTQYF. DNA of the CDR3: TGTGCCAGCAGCTTACGTTCAGGAACCAGCACTCAATTCACAGATACGCAGTATTTT.

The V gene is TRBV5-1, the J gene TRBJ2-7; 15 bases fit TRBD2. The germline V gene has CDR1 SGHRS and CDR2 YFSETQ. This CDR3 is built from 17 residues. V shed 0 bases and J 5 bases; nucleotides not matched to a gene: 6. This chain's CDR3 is CASSLVGLAGGPHEQYF. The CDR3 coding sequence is TGCGCCAGCAGCTTGGTCGGACTAGCGGGAGGGCCCCACGAGCAGTACTTC.

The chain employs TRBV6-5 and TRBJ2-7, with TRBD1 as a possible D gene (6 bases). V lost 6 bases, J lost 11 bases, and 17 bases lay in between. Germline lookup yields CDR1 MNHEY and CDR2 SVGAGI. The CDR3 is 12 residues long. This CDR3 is CASRASLDREYF. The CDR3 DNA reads TGTGCCAGCAGGGCCTCGTTGGACAGAGAGTACTTC.

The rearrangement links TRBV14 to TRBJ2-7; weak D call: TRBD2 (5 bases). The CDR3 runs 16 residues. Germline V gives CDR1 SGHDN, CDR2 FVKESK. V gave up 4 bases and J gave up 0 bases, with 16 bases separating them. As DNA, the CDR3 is TGTGCCAGCAGCCGTTTTCTTAGCGTGGGCTCCTACGAGCAGTACTTC. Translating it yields CASSRFLSVGSYEQYF. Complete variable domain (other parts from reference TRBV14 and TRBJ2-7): EAGVTQFPSHSVIEKGQTVTLRCDPISGHDNLYWYRRVMGKEIKFLLHFVKESKQDESGMPNNRFLAERTGGTYSTLKVQPAELEDSGVYFCASSRFLSVGSYEQYFGPGTRLTVT.